Listed below are T cell receptor beta chains from one sample, sequenced in a study of blood T cell repertoires in COVID-19. Sequenced by immunoSEQ multiplex PCR; TCRdb stores in-frame clones only, minus some. The table records 150,000 to 200,000 clones, 90% to 95% of them present only once. The sample consisted of peripheral blood. These TCRs come from a man aged 50 to 60 with acute or convalescent COVID-19. CDR3s include the opening cysteine and the closing phenylalanine or tryptophan. A D gene is named only where the DNA matches it firmly. Not all rows give a size; the values are once, few, many and, for expanded clones, a class.

j_call | v_call | clone_size | cdr3_length | d_call | cdr3_nt | cdr3_aa
TRBJ2-1 | TRBV7-9 | few | 15 | TRBD2 | TGTGCCAGCAGCTTACCCTGGGCGGGAGAGGATGAGCAGTTCTTC | CASSLPWAGEDEQFF
TRBJ2-7 | TRBV5-5 | . | 15 | TRBD1 | TGTGCCAGCAGCCGTGACCGGGACAGGGCTCGGGAGCAGTACTTC | CASSRDRDRAREQYF
TRBJ2-1 | TRBV3-1/TRBV3-2 | once | 17 | TRBD2 | TGTGCCAGCAGCCAAGAACCTAGACTAGCGGAATACAATGAGCAGTTCTTC | CASSQEPRLAEYNEQFF
TRBJ1-1 | TRBV28 | . | 13 | . | TGTGCCAGCAGCCGAGGGTGGAGGACTGAAGCTTTCTTT | CASSRGWRTEAFF
TRBJ1-1 | TRBV6-1 | . | 16 | TRBD1 | TGTGCCAGCAGTGAGGTTGACAGGGGGCTGATCACTGAAGCTTTCTTT | CASSEVDRGLITEAFF
TRBJ2-2 | TRBV9 | . | 14 | . | TGTGCCAGCAGCGTAGCAGGGGCTGTCGGGGAGCTGTTTTTT | CASSVAGAVGELFF
TRBJ2-1 | TRBV19 | once | 13 | . | TGTGCCAGTAGTCTGGACAACTACAATGAGCAGTTCTTC | CASSLDNYNEQFF
TRBJ1-6 | TRBV2 | . | 15 | . | TGTGCCAGCACAGGGCAGAGCTCCTATAATTCACCCCTCCACTTT | CASTGQSSYNSPLHF
TRBJ2-2 | TRBV6-5 | . | 13 | . | TGTGCCAGCGGTCTAGCGAACACCGGGGAGCTGTTTTTT | CASGLANTGELFF
TRBJ2-7 | TRBV5-1 | . | 14 | . | TGCGCCAGCAGCTTGGTGGGGAGCTCCTACGAGCAGTACTTC | CASSLVGSSYEQYF
TRBJ1-4 | TRBV27 | . | 14 | . | TGTGCCAGCAGTCCCACAGGATCTAATGAAAAACTGTTTTTT | CASSPTGSNEKLFF
TRBJ2-1 | TRBV19 | . | 13 | TRBD1 | TGTGCCAGTAGGCCTACAGGGGGCGATGAGCAGTTCTTC | CASRPTGGDEQFF
TRBJ2-7 | TRBV5-4 | . | 14 | TRBD2 | TGTGCCAGCAGCCTCGGGCTAGCGGGAGACGAGCAGTACTTC | CASSLGLAGDEQYF
TRBJ2-2 | TRBV6-5 | . | 13 | TRBD2 | TGTGCCAGCTCTAGCGGGAACACCGGGGAGCTGTTTTTT | CASSSGNTGELFF
TRBJ2-7 | TRBV28 | . | 13 | . | TGTGCCAGCAGTTTTGAGGGCTCCCACGAGCAGTACTTC | CASSFEGSHEQYF
TRBJ1-1 | TRBV19 | . | 11 | . | TGTGCCAGTAGTATGCGGGTAGGAGCTTTCTTT | CASSMRVGAFF
TRBJ2-5 | TRBV12-3/TRBV12-4 | . | 13 | TRBD2 | TGTGCCAGCAGCGGGACTAGCCAAGAGACCCAGTACTTC | CASSGTSQETQYF
TRBJ1-2 | TRBV7-9 | . | 13 | TRBD1 | TGTGCCAGCAGCGTCGGGACAGGGAATGGCTACACCTTC | CASSVGTGNGYTF
TRBJ1-4 | TRBV28 | . | 15 | TRBD1 | TGTGCCAGCAGTTTTTTTGGGCCCAGGGGGGAAAAACTGTTTTTT | CASSFFGPRGEKLFF
TRBJ2-3 | TRBV6-1 | . | 16 | TRBD1 | TGTGCCAGCAGTAAAGGTGACAGGGGGCCTGGAGATACGCAGTATTTT | CASSKGDRGPGDTQYF
TRBJ1-1 | TRBV11-2 | . | 13 | . | TGTGCCAGCAGCTTGTCCCGAGGCACTGAAGCTTTCTTT | CASSLSRGTEAFF
TRBJ2-5 | TRBV6-5 | . | 14 | TRBD2 | TGTGCCAGCCGACTAGCGGGACTGCAAGAGACCCAGTACTTC | CASRLAGLQETQYF
TRBJ2-5 | TRBV4-2 | . | 18 | TRBD2 | TGTGCCAGCAGCCAAGGCGGGACTAGCGGGATGTACCAAGAGACCCAGTACTTC | CASSQGGTSGMYQETQYF
TRBJ2-7 | TRBV6-5 | few | 14 | TRBD1 | TGTGCCAGCAGTTACGGGACAGGTACCTACGAGCAGTACTTC | CASSYGTGTYEQYF
TRBJ2-7 | TRBV5-1 | . | 17 | TRBD2 | TGCGCCAGCAGCAGCGGGACTAGCGGGAGGATTTCCTACGAGCAGTACTTC | CASSSGTSGRISYEQYF
TRBJ2-7 | TRBV6-5 | . | 15 | TRBD2 | TGTGCCAGCAGCTCGCGACTAGCGGGACGTTACGAGCAGTACTTC | CASSSRLAGRYEQYF
TRBJ2-3 | TRBV27 | . | 16 | TRBD1 | TGTGCCAGCAGTCCGGTAGGACAGGTTCTCACAGATACGCAGTATTTT | CASSPVGQVLTDTQYF
TRBJ2-2 | TRBV5-4 | . | 17 | TRBD2 | TGTGCCAGCAGCCCCCTAGCGGGAGGGTCCCCCACCGGGGAGCTGTTTTTT | CASSPLAGGSPTGELFF
TRBJ2-7 | TRBV5-1 | . | 15 | TRBD1 | TGCGCCAGCAGCTTGAATAGGGGGACAGAAAGCGAGCAGTACTTC | CASSLNRGTESEQYF
TRBJ1-4 | TRBV5-6 | . | 14 | TRBD1 | TGTGCCAGCAGCCGGGACAGGCTAAATGAAAAACTGTTTTTT | CASSRDRLNEKLFF
TRBJ2-7 | TRBV3-1/TRBV3-2 | . | 14 | TRBD1 | TGTGCCAGCAGCTCCCGGGACAGGGGATACGAGCAGTACTTC | CASSSRDRGYEQYF
TRBJ2-5 | TRBV10-3 | . | 14 | TRBD2 | TGTGCCATCAGCTCCGGGCCGGGAGGGGAGACCCAGTACTTC | CAISSGPGGETQYF
TRBJ1-6 | TRBV19 | . | 18 | . | TGTGCCAGTAGTATCGACCGGATAACTAGCTCCTATAATTCACCCCTCCACTTT | CASSIDRITSSYNSPLHF
TRBJ1-4 | TRBV6-6 | . | 15 | . | TGTGCCAGCAGTACCCTGGGGCCAGGGGCGGGAAAACTGTTTTTT | CASSTLGPGAGKLFF
TRBJ2-4 | TRBV5-1 | . | 15 | TRBD1 | TGCGCCAGCAGCAAGGACAGGGGGTCCAAAAACATTCAGTACTTC | CASSKDRGSKNIQYF
TRBJ1-2 | TRBV5-6 | . | 15 | . | TGTGCCAGCAGCTTGGCCCCAGGGGACGGCTATGGCTACACCTTC | CASSLAPGDGYGYTF
TRBJ1-1 | TRBV28 | . | 15 | . | TGTGCCAGCAGTTTATGGAGACAGGTGAACACTGAAGCTTTCTTT | CASSLWRQVNTEAFF
TRBJ2-6 | TRBV3-1/TRBV3-2 | . | 15 | TRBD2 | TGTGCCACCCGGGGGGAAAACTCTGGGGCCAACGTCCTGACTTTC | CATRGENSGANVLTF
TRBJ1-1 | TRBV21-1 | once | 12 | . | TGTGCCAGCAGCAAGCCCGCCAGGGGAGCTTTCTTT | CASSKPARGAFF
TRBJ1-1 | TRBV5-8 | . | 12 | . | TGTGCCAGCAGCTTGGCTGCCAGTGAAGCTTTCTTT | CASSLAASEAFF
TRBJ2-3 | TRBV7-2 | once | 14 | . | TGTGCCAGCAGCTTTCCCCCTTTCGGAGATACGCAGTATTTT | CASSFPPFGDTQYF
TRBJ1-1 | TRBV11-2 | . | 13 | TRBD1 | TGTGCCAGCAGCCCGAGACAGGGCACTGAAGCTTTCTTT | CASSPRQGTEAFF
TRBJ2-1 | TRBV24-1 | . | 16 | TRBD2 | TGTGCCACCAGTGATTTGCAGCGGGATGGGGACAATGAGCAGTTCTTC | CATSDLQRDGDNEQFF
TRBJ1-6 | TRBV6-6 | . | 16 | TRBD1 | TGTGCCAGCAGTTTGTGGGACAGCCTGGATAATTCACCCCTCCACTTT | CASSLWDSLDNSPLHF
TRBJ1-4 | TRBV27 | . | 15 | TRBD1 | TGTGCCAGCAGTTTTCTCGACAGGGTTAAGGGGAAACTGTTTTTT | CASSFLDRVKGKLFF
TRBJ2-5 | TRBV2 | . | 15 | TRBD2 | TGTGCCAGCAGTGATCTAGCGGGGGGGCCCTGGCACCAGTACTTC | CASSDLAGGPWHQYF
TRBJ1-2 | TRBV25-1 | . | 16 | . | TGTGCCAGCAGTGGAGAGAGGGGACATCCGGGCTATGGCTACACCTTC | CASSGERGHPGYGYTF
TRBJ1-1 | TRBV3-1/TRBV3-2 | . | 14 | . | TGTGCCAGCAGCCAGGGGACATCGAACACTGAAGCTTTCTTT | CASSQGTSNTEAFF
TRBJ1-6 | TRBV28 | once | 15 | . | TGTGCCAGCTCGAAGCCCTTCTCCTATAATTCACCCCTCCACTTT | CASSKPFSYNSPLHF
TRBJ2-2 | TRBV7-9 | . | 16 | TRBD1 | TGTGCCAGCAGTCCCCGGGACAGAGAAGGGACCGGGGAGCTGTTTTTT | CASSPRDREGTGELFF
TRBJ2-5 | TRBV28 | . | 12 | . | TGTGCCAGCAGTTTGCTAGGAGAGACCCAGTACTTC | CASSLLGETQYF
TRBJ1-5 | TRBV19 | . | 14 | . | TGTGCCAGTAGTATAAGTCAGGGGAGACAGCCCCAGCATTTT | CASSISQGRQPQHF